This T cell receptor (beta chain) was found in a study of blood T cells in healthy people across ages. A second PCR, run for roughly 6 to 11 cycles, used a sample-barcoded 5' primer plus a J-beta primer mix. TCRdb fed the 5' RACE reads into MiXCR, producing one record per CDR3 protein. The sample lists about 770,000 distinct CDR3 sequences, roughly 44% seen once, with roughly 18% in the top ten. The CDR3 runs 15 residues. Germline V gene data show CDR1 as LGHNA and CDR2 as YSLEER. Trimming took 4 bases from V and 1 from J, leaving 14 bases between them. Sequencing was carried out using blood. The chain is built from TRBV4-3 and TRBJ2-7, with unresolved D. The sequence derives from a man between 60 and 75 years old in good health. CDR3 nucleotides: TGCGCCAGCAGCCCTGGGGTCGGATATTCCTACGAGCAGTACTTC. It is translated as CASSPGVGYSYEQYF.